A single sample gave rise to the 3 T cell receptor beta chains below, sequenced in a study of T cells of healthy individuals. TCRdb passed the 5' RACE reads through MiXCR, listing each CDR3 protein once. This sample carries 41,000 or so distinct CDR3 sequences, 3.5% to 5.5% of them seen once, and the ten largest clones take under 10%. The origin of the receptors is a human donor in good health.

In its sample, this clonotype was seen a few times. The CDR3 loop reads CASMGNALATNEKLFF. The CDR3 nucleotides are TGTGCCAGCATGGGAAACGCTCTAGCAACTAATGAAAAACTGTTTTTT. The chain combines TRBV6-6 with TRBJ1-4, with D uncertain. The CDR3 contains 16 residues. CDR1 is MNHNY, CDR2 SVGAGI, per germline (reference sequence). V shed 7 bases and J shed 0 bases, with 15 bases lying between them.

The chain is built from TRBV7-2 and TRBJ2-3; TRBD2 matches 14 bases. The CDR3 runs 17 residues. The J segment lost 1 base and the V segment lost 5 bases, leaving 5 bases of the junction unmatched. Germline loops: CDR1 SGHTA, CDR2 FQGNSA. This CDR3 is CASSAPGLAGGTDTQYF. CDR3 sequence (DNA): TGTGCCAGCAGCGCTCCGGGACTAGCGGGAGGCACAGATACGCAGTATTTT.

This clonotype has only a few counts. This chain links TRBV12-3 or TRBV12-4 with TRBJ2-7, with 7 bases aligning to TRBD2. CDR3 length equals 17 residues. The ends lost 5 bases at V and 0 bases at J; junction bases unmatched: 13. The CDR3 sequence is CASSGGDGGALSYEQYF. The CDR3 bases are TGTGCCAGCAGTGGGGGGGATGGCGGGGCTCTCTCCTACGAGCAGTACTTC.